These 8 T cell receptor beta chains came from one sample sequenced in a study of beta chain features in type 1 diabetes. Study results and limitations: Shortening that was moderate but significant affected the TCRB CDR3s of Type 1 diabetes patients in all four CD4+ subsets.

TCRB transcripts that were expressed got sequenced, as all of the isolated RNA had been reverse transcribed. Libraries were prepared by immunoSEQ multiplex PCR; TCRdb keeps only in-frame clonotypes and omits some of them. The sample contains some 640,000 clones, about 14% of which appear only once. These receptors are not linked to any known antigen. Source material: naive CD4+ T cells from blood. The receptors shown here come from a man aged 18 to 30 with type 1 diabetes.

Regarding this clone: Other DNA sequences within the sample encode an identical CDR3. The gene calls are TRBV6-5 and TRBJ1-5, with D uncertain. Trimming took 0 bases from V and 2 from J, leaving 8 bases between them. Germline values: CDR1 MNHEY, CDR2 SVGAGI. The CDR3 extends over 15 amino acids. The CDR3 here is CASSYSGTGNQPQHF. Written as DNA, the CDR3 is TGTGCCAGCAGTTACTCGGGAACAGGCAATCAGCCCCAGCATTTT.

This rearrangement joins TRBV5-1 to TRBJ2-3, with a tentative D call TRBD2 (6 bases). V lost 0 bases, J lost 4 bases, and 12 bases lay in between. The CDR3 contains 15 residues. CDR1 and CDR2 (germline): SGHRS, YFSETQ. DNA of the CDR3: TGCGCCAGCAGCTTGGATAGGGGAGGTTCAGATACGCAGTATTTT. Translation: CASSLDRGGSDTQYF.

This clone came up a few times. Other DNA sequences in the same sample also yield this CDR3. V and J are TRBV9 and TRBJ2-6, with 7 nucleotides matching TRBD1. CDR1 and CDR2 from the germline V gene are SGDLS and YYNGEE. The junction had 3 bases not matched to a gene; V was cut back by 4 bases and J by 2 bases. The CDR3 spans 15 residues. For the CDR3, the DNA is TGTGCCAGCAGCCCAGACAGGGCTGGGGCCAACGTCCTGACTTTC. The encoded protein is CASSPDRAGANVLTF.

This sequence joins TRBV10-3 and TRBJ2-3; D is undetermined. Germline V gene data show CDR1 as ENHRY and CDR2 as SYGVKD. This CDR3 has 15 residues. V gave up 6 bases and J gave up 0 bases, with 13 bases separating them. In DNA form, the CDR3 reads TGTGCCATCAGATCGACTCTTGCTAGCACAGATACGCAGTATTTT. Translating it yields CAIRSTLASTDTQYF.

This clone was observed a few times. The chain couples TRBV25-1 to TRBJ2-6; no clear D gene. Trimming cost V 4 bases and J 3 bases, with 4 bases left between them. In germline, CDR1 is MGHDK, CDR2 SYGVNS. The CDR3 spans 13 residues. The CDR3 is CASSVLGANVLTF. In DNA, the CDR3 is TGTGCCAGCAGTGTACTTGGGGCCAACGTCCTGACTTTC.

The CDR3 spells CASSSGNLYEQYF. In DNA form, the CDR3 reads TGTGCCAGCAGCTCCGGGAACCTTTACGAGCAGTACTTC. The chain combines TRBV7-2 with TRBJ2-7, with TRBD2 as a possible D gene (5 bases). The germline CDR1 and CDR2 sequences are SGHTA and FQGNSA. Deletions cut 4 bases from V and 4 bases from J, with 11 bases between. The CDR3 totals 13 residues.

The J gene is TRBJ1-4, the V gene TRBV7-2; D may be TRBD1 (6 bases). The length of the CDR3 is 15 residues. Trimming took 6 bases from V and 7 from J, leaving 18 bases between them. Germline-derived CDR1 and CDR2 are SGHTA and FQGNSA. CDR3 sequence reads: CASSVSFGGLEKLFF. CDR3 bases: TGTGCCAGCAGTGTTTCTTTTGGGGGCCTTGAAAAACTGTTTTTT.

This chain joins TRBV18 and TRBJ1-1; possible D gene TRBD1, 5 bases. The CDR3 loop spans 15 amino acids. The germline gives CDR1 KGHSH, CDR2 LQKENI. Trimming pared 5 bases from V and 0 bases from J, leaving 13 bases between. The CDR3 nucleotides are TGTGCCAGCTCAGGGGCAGCCGCTCTGAACACTGAAGCTTTCTTT. As protein: CASSGAAALNTEAFF.